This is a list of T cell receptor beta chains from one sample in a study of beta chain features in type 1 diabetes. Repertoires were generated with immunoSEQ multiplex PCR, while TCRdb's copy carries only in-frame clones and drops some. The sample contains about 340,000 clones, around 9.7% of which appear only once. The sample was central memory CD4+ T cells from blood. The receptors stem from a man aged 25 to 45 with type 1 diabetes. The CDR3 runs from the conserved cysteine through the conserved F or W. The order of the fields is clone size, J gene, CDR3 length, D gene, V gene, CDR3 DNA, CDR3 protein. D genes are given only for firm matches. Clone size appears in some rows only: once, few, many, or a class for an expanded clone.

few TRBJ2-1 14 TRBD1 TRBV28 TGTGCCAGCAGTTCCCCTGGCAGGGGGAATGAGCAGTTCTTC CASSSPGRGNEQFF
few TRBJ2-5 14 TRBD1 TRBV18 TGTGCCAGCTCGCTGGGACAGACCCAAGAGACCCAGTACTTC CASSLGQTQETQYF
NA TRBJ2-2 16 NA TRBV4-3 TGCGCCAGCAGCCAAGACCCCCTGGGTTCCGCCGGGGAGCTGTTTTTT CASSQDPLGSAGELFF
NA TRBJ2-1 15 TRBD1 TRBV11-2 TGTGCCAGCAGCTTAGTAAGGACAGGAGTGGATGAGCAGTTCTTC CASSLVRTGVDEQFF
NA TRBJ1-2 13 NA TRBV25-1 TGTGCCAGCAGTGAACAGGGGCGCAATGGCTACACCTTC CASSEQGRNGYTF
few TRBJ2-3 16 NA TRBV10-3 TGTGCCATCAGTGAGCCAAAGGCGGATAGCACAGATACGCAGTATTTT CAISEPKADSTDTQYF
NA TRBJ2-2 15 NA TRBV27 TGTGCCAGCAGTTTATCCGATCCAGGGAACGGGGAGCTGTTTTTT CASSLSDPGNGELFF
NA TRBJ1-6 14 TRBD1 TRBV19 TGTGCCAGTGGGACCGGGACAGGGTATTCACCCCTCCACTTT CASGTGTGYSPLHF
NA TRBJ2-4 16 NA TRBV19 TGTGCCAGTAGTATAGGAGCACAGAAAGCCAAAAACATTCAGTACTTC CASSIGAQKAKNIQYF
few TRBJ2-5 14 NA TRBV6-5 TGTGCCAGCAGCCTGCAAAGCGGTGCTGAGACCCAGTACTTC CASSLQSGAETQYF
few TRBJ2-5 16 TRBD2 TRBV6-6 TGTGCCAGCAGTTACCCCCTAGCGGGGGAGGAAGAGACCCAGTACTTC CASSYPLAGEEETQYF
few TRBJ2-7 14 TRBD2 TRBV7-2 TGTGCCAGCAGCCAAGGACTAGCGGGGTACGAGCAGTACTTC CASSQGLAGYEQYF
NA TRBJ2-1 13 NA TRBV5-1 TGCGCCAGCAGCTTAAGCGGTTACAATGAGCAGTTCTTC CASSLSGYNEQFF
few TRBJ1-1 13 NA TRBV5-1 TGCGCCAGCAGGTTATTACAGGGCACTGAAGCTTTCTTT CASRLLQGTEAFF
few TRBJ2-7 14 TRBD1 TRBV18 TGTGCCAGCTCACCAGGGACAGGGAAGTTCGAGCAGTACTTC CASSPGTGKFEQYF
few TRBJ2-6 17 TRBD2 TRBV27 TGTGCCAGCAGTTTTAAGCCTAGCGGGGTCGGGGCCAACGTCCTGACTTTC CASSFKPSGVGANVLTF
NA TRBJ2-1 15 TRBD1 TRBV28 TGTGCCAGCAGTCGTCCGGGACAGGGGGCGACTGAGCAGTTCTTC CASSRPGQGATEQFF
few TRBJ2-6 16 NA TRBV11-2 TGTGCCAGCAGCCGTATAGCACTCTCTGGGGCCAACGTCCTGACTTTC CASSRIALSGANVLTF
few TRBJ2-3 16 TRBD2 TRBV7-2 TGTGCCAGCAGCCCCCCGGCGGGGGGGCCCGCAGATACGCAGTATTTT CASSPPAGGPADTQYF
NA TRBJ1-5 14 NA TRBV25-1 TGTGCCAGCAGTGAGACACAGGGAAATCAGCCCCAGCATTTT CASSETQGNQPQHF
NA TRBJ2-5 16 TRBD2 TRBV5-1 TGCGCCAGCAGCTTGCGGGCTAGCGGGGTGAGCGAGACCCAGTACTTC CASSLRASGVSETQYF
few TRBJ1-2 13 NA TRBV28 TGTGCCAGCAGTCGCAGGGAAGACTATGGCTACACCTTC CASSRREDYGYTF
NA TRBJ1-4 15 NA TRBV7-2 TGTGCCAGCAGTCTTAGGTCGACAACTAATGAAAAACTGTTTTTT CASSLRSTTNEKLFF
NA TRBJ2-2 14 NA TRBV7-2 TGTGCCAGCAGCTTTGGGGTAGCCACCGGGGAGCTGTTTTTT CASSFGVATGELFF
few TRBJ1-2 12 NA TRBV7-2 TGTGCCAGCAGCTTAGTCGGCTATGGCTACACCTTC CASSLVGYGYTF
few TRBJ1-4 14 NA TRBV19 TGTGCCACCCAGCCCCGGGGGCGAAATGAAAAACTGTTTTTT CATQPRGRNEKLFF
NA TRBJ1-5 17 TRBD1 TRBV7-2 TGTGCCAGCAGCTTAGGTGCGGGACAGGGGTACCATCAGCCCCAGCATTTT CASSLGAGQGYHQPQHF
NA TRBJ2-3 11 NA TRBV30 TGTGCCTGGAGGGGGGCAGATACGCAGTATTTT CAWRGADTQYF
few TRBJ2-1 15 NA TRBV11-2 TGTGCCAGCAGCTTAGGTGGGGCGCAGGACAATGAGCAGTTCTTC CASSLGGAQDNEQFF
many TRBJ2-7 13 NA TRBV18 TGTGCCAGCTCACCGGGGGTCTCTGACGAGCAGTACTTC CASSPGVSDEQYF
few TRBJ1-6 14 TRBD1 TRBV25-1 TGTGCCAGCAGTGGAACGGGACAGGGCCCCCCGCTCCACTTT CASSGTGQGPPLHF
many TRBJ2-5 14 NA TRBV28 TGTGCCAGCATCGGGACGGATAAGGTAGAGACCCAGTACTTC CASIGTDKVETQYF
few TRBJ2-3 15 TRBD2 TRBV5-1 TGCGCCAGCAGCTTGGATAGCGGGGGAGCAGATACGCAGTATTTT CASSLDSGGADTQYF
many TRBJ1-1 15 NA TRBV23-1 TGCGCCAGCAGCCCCAAGGGGCCAGGTAGGCCTGAAGCTTTCTTT CASSPKGPGRPEAFF
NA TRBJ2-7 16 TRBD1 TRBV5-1 TGCGCCAGCAGCCAGACCGGGACAGGCGGCTCCTACGAGCAGTACTTC CASSQTGTGGSYEQYF
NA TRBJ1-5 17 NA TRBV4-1 TGCGCCAGCAGCCAAGAGGGGGCGGGGTCAGCACTTCAGCCCCAGCATTTT CASSQEGAGSALQPQHF
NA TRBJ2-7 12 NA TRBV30 TGTGCCTGGACAGGGCAAGGGTACGAGCAGTACTTC CAWTGQGYEQYF
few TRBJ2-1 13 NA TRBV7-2 TGTGCCAGCAGCTCGACTGCCCCAAATGAGCAGTTCTTC CASSSTAPNEQFF
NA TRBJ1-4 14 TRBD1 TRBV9 TGTGCCAGCACCACTGGGAGGGGGCAGGAAAAACTGTTTTTT CASTTGRGQEKLFF
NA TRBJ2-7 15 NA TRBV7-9 TGTGCCAGCCTCCCTATATGGGGGGCGGCCTACGAGCAGTACTTC CASLPIWGAAYEQYF
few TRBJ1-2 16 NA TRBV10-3 TGTGCCATCAGTGAGTCGAACGGGGAGGGGCGAGGCGGCTACACCTTC CAISESNGEGRGGYTF
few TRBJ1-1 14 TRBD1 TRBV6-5 TGTGCCAGCAGTACCCTACAGGGGGCCACTGAAGCTTTCTTT CASSTLQGATEAFF
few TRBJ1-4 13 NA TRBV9 TGTGCCAGCAGCACGGAACAAAATGAAAAACTGTTTTTT CASSTEQNEKLFF
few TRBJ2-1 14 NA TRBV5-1 TGCGCCAGCAGCTCCGAAGGTCGCTACAATGAGCAGTTCTTC CASSSEGRYNEQFF
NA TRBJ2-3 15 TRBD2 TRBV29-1 TGCAGCGTTGAAGGTGGGGGGGTTCCCACAGATACGCAGTATTTT CSVEGGGVPTDTQYF
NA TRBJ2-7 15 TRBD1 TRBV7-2 TGTGCCAGCAGCCTTTCGGACAGGGGGCGCAACGAGCAGTACTTC CASSLSDRGRNEQYF
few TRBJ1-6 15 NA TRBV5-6 TGTGCCAGCACCCTATTATGGGGGGATAATTCACCCCTCCACTTT CASTLLWGDNSPLHF
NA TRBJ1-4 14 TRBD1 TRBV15 TGTGCCACCAGCAGGGACAGGGGGAATGAAAAACTGTTTTTT CATSRDRGNEKLFF
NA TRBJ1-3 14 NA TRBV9 TGTGCCAGCAGCGCGCATGACAGATGGGACACCATATATTTT CASSAHDRWDTIYF
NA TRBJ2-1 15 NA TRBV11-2 TGTGCCAGCAGCTTATCCCGTGGGGGGCGAGCTGAGCAGTTCTTC CASSLSRGGRAEQFF
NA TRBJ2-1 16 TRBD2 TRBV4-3 TGCGCCAGCAGCCAAGAAGGCCTAGCGGGCGACCATGAGCAGTTCTTC CASSQEGLAGDHEQFF
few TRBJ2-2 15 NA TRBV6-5 TGTGCCAGCAGGCGGGTCCTCAGGCGGGACGGGGAGCTGTTTTTT CASRRVLRRDGELFF
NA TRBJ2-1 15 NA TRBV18 TGTGCCAGCTCACCTCCCGGACAGAACTACAATGAGCAGTTCTTC CASSPPGQNYNEQFF
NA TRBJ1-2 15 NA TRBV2 TGTGCCAGCAGTGTTGAGGAGACCCCTAACTATGGCTACACCTTC CASSVEETPNYGYTF
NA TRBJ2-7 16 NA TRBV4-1 TGCGCCAGCAGCCGAGACGTAGGACAGAGATACAACGGGCAGTACTTC CASSRDVGQRYNGQYF